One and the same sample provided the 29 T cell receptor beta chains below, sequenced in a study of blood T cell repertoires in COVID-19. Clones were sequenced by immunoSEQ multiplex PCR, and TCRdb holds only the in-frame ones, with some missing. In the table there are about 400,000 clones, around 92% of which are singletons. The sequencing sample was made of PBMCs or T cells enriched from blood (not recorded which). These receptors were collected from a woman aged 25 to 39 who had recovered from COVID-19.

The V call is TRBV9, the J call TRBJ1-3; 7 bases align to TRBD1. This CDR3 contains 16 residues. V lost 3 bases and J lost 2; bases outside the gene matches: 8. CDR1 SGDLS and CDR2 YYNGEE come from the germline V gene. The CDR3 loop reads CASSARTGWPGNTIYF. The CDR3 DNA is TGTGCCAGCAGCGCCCGGACAGGTTGGCCTGGAAACACCATATATTTT. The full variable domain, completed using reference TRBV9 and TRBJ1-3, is DSGVTQTPKHLITATGQRVTLRCSPRSGDLSVYWYQQSLDQGLQFLIQYYNGEERAKGNILERFSAQQFPDLHSELNLSSLELGDSALYFCASSARTGWPGNTIYFGEGSWLTVV.

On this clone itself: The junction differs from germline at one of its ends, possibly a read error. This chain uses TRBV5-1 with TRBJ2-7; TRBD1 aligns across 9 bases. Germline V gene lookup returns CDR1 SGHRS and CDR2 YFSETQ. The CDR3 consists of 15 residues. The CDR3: CASSLEGQGKGWVIF. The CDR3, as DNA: TGCGCCAGCAGCTTGGAGGGACAGGGAAAAGGGTGGGTAATCTTC.

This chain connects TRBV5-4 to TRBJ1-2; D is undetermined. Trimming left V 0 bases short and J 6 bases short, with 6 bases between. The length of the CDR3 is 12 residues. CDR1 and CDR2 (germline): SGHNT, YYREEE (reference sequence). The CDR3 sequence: CASSLGHDGYTF. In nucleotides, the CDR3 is TGTGCCAGCAGCTTGGGGCACGATGGCTACACCTTC.

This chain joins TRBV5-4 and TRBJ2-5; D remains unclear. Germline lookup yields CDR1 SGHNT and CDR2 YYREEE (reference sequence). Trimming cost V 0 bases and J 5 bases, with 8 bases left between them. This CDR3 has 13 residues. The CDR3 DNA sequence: TGTGCCAGCAGCTTGGGCCAGATCGAGACCCAGTACTTC. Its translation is CASSLGQIETQYF.

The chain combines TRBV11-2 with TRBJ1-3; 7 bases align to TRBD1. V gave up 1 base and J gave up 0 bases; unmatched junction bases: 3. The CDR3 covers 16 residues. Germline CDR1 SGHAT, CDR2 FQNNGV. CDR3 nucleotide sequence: TGTGCCAGCAGCTTAGTAGGACAGGCCTCTGGAAACACCATATATTTT. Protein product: CASSLVGQASGNTIYF. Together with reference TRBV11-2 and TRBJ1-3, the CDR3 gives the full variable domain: EAGVAQSPRYKIIEKRQSVAFWCNPISGHATLYWYQQILGQGPKLLIQFQNNGVVDDSQLPKDRFSAERLKGVDSTLKIQPAKLEDSAVYLCASSLVGQASGNTIYFGEGSWLTVV.

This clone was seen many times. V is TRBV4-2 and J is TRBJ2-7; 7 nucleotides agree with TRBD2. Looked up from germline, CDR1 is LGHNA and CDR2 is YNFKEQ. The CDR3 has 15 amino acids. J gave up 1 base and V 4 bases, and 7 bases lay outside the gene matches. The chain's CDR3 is CASSLRGDSSYEQYF. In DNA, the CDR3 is TGTGCCAGCAGCCTCCGGGGGGATAGTTCCTACGAGCAGTACTTC.

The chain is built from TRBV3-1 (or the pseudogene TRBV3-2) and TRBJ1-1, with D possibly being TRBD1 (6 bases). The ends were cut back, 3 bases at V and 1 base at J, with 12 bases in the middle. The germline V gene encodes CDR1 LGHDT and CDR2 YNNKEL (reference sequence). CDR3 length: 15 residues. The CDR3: CASSQVWGPNTEAFF. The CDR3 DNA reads TGTGCCAGCAGCCAGGTTTGGGGGCCGAACACTGAAGCTTTCTTT.

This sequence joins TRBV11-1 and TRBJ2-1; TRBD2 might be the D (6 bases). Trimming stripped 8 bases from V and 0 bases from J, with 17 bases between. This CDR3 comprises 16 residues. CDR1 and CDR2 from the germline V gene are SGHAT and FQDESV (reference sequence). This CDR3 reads CASRKGAGSSYNEQFF. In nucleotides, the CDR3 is TGTGCCAGCCGCAAAGGGGCCGGGAGCTCCTACAATGAGCAGTTCTTC.

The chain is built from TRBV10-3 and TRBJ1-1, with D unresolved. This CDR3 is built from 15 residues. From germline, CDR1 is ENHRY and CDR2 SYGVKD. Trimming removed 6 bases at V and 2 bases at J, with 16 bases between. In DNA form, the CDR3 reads TGTGCCATCAGCCTTTCCGACGGGGAAAACACTGAAGCTTTCTTT. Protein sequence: CAISLSDGENTEAFF.

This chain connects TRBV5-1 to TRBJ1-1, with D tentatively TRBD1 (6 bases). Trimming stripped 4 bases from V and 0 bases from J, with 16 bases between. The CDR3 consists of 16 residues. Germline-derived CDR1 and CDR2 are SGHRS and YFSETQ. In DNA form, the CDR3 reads TGCGCCAGCAGCCCGTCCCCCGGACAGTTGAACACTGAAGCTTTCTTT. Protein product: CASSPSPGQLNTEAFF.

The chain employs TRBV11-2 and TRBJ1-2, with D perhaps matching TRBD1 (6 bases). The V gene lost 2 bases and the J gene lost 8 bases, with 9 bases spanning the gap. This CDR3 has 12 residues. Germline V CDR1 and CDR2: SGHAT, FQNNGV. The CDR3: CASSLTGYGYTF. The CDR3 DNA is TGTGCCAGCAGCTTAACAGGGTACGGCTACACCTTC.

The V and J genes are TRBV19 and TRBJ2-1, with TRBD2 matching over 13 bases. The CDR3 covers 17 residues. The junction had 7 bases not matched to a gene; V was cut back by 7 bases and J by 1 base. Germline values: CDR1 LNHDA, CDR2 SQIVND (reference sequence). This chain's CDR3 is CASNPGTSGDSYNEQFF. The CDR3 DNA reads TGTGCCAGTAATCCTGGGACTAGCGGGGATTCCTACAATGAGCAGTTCTTC.

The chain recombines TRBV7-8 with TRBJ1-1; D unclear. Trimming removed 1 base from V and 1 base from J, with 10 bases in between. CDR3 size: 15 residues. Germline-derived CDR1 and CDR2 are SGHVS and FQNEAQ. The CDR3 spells CASSLERVENTEAFF. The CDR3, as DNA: TGTGCCAGCAGCTTAGAGCGAGTGGAGAACACTGAAGCTTTCTTT. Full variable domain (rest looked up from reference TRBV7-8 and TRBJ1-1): GAGVSQSPRYKVAKRGQDVALRCDPISGHVSLFWYQQALGQGPEFLTYFQNEAQLDKSGLPSDRFFAERPEGSVSTLKIQRTQQEDSAVYLCASSLERVENTEAFFGQGTRLTVV.

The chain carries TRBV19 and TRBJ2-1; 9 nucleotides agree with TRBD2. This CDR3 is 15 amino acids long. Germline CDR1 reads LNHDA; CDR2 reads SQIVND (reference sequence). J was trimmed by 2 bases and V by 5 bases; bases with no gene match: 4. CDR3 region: CASSVSGGPYNEQFF. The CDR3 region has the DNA TGTGCCAGTAGTGTTAGCGGGGGACCCTACAATGAGCAGTTCTTC.

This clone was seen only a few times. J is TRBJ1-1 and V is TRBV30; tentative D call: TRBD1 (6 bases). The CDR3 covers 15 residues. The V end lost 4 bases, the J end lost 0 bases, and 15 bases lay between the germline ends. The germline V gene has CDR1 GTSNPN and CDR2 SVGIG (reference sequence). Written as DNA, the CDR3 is TGTGCCTGGACGGGGACATCCCCGATGAACACTGAAGCTTTCTTT. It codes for CAWTGTSPMNTEAFF.

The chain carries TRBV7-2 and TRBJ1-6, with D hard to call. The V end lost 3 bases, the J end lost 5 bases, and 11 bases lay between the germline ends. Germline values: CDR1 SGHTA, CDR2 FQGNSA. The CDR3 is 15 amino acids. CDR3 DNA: TGTGCCAGCAGCTTGGGCGGGCGCCATAATTCACCCCTCCACTTT. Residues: CASSLGGRHNSPLHF.

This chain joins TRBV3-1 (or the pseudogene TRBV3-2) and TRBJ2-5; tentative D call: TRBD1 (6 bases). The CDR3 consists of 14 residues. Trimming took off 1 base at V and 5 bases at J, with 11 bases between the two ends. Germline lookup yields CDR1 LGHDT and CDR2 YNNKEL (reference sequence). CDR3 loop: CASSQVRGWETQYF. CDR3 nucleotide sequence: TGTGCCAGCAGCCAAGTCAGGGGTTGGGAGACCCAGTACTTC.

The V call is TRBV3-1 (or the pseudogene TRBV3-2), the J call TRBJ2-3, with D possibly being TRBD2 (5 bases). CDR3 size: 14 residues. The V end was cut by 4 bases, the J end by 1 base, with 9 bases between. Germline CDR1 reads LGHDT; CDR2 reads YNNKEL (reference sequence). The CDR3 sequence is CASSLGLRTDTQYF. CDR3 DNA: TGTGCCAGCAGCCTAGGACTCCGCACAGATACGCAGTATTTT.

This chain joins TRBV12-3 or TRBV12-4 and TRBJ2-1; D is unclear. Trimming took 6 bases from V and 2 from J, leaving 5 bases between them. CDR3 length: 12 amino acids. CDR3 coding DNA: TGTGCCAGCAGAACTACCTACAATGAGCAGTTCTTC. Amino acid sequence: CASRTTYNEQFF.

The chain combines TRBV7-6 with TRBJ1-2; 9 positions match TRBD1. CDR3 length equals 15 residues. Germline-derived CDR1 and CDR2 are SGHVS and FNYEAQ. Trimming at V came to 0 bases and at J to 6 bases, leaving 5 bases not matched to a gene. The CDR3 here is CASSLARTGVHGYTF. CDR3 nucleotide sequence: TGTGCCAGCAGCTTAGCTAGGACAGGGGTCCATGGCTACACCTTC.

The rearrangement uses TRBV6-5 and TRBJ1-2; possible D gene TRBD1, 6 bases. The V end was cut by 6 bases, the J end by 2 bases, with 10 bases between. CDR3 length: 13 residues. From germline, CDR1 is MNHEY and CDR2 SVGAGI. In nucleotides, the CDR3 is TGTGCCAGCAGATACAGGGAGAACTATGGCTACACCTTC. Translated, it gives CASRYRENYGYTF.

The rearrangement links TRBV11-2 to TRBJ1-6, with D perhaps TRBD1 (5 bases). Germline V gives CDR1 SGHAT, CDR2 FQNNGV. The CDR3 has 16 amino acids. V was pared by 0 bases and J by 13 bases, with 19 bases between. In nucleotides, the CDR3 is TGTGCCAGCAGCTTAGAGTTTCCCCGCGGAGGGACGCCCCTCCACTTT. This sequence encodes CASSLEFPRGGTPLHF.

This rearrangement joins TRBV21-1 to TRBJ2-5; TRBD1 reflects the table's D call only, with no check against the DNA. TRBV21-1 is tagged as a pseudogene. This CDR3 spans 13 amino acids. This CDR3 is CASNGTGAETQYF. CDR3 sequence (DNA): TGTGCCAGCAACGGGACAGGGGCAGAGACCCAGTACTTC.

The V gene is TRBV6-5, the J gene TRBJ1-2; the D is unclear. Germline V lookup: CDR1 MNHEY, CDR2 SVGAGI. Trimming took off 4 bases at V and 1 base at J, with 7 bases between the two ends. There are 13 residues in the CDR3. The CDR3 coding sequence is TGTGCCAGCAGTTTGAACAGTAACTATGGCTACACCTTC. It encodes CASSLNSNYGYTF.

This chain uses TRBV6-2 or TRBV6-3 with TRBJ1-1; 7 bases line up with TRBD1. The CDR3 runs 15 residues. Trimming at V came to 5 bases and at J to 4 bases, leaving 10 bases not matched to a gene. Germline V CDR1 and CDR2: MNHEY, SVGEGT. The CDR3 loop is CASSLNYRGGTEAFF. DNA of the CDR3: TGTGCCAGCAGTCTCAACTACAGGGGTGGCACTGAAGCTTTCTTT.

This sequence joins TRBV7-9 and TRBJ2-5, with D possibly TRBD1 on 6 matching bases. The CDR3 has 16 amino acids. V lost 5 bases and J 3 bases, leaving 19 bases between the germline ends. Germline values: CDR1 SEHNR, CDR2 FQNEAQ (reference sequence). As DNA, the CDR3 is TGTGCCAGCAGCCCAACAGGGTTGAGGTGGGAAGAGACCCAGTACTTC. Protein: CASSPTGLRWEETQYF.

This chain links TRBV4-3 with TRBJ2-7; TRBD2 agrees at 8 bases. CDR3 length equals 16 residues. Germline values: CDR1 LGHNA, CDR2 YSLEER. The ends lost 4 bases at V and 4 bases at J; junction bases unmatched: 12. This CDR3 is CASSRGSRGASYEQYF. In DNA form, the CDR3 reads TGCGCCAGCAGCCGGGGCTCGCGGGGGGCCAGTTACGAGCAGTACTTC.

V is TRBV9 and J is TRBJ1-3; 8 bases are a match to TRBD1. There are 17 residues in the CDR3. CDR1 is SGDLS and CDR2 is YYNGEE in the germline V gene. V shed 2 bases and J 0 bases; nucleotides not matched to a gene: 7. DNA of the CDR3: TGTGCCAGCAGCGTTATGTCAGGGGGCTTCTCTGGAAACACCATATATTTT. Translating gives CASSVMSGGFSGNTIYF.

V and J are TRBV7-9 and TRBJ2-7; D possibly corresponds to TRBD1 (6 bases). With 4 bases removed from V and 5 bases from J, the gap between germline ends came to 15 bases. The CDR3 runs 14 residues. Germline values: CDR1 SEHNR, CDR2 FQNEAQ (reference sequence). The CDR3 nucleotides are TGTGCCAGCAGCTCAACAGGGCTCTTTGACGAGCAGTACTTC. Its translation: CASSSTGLFDEQYF.